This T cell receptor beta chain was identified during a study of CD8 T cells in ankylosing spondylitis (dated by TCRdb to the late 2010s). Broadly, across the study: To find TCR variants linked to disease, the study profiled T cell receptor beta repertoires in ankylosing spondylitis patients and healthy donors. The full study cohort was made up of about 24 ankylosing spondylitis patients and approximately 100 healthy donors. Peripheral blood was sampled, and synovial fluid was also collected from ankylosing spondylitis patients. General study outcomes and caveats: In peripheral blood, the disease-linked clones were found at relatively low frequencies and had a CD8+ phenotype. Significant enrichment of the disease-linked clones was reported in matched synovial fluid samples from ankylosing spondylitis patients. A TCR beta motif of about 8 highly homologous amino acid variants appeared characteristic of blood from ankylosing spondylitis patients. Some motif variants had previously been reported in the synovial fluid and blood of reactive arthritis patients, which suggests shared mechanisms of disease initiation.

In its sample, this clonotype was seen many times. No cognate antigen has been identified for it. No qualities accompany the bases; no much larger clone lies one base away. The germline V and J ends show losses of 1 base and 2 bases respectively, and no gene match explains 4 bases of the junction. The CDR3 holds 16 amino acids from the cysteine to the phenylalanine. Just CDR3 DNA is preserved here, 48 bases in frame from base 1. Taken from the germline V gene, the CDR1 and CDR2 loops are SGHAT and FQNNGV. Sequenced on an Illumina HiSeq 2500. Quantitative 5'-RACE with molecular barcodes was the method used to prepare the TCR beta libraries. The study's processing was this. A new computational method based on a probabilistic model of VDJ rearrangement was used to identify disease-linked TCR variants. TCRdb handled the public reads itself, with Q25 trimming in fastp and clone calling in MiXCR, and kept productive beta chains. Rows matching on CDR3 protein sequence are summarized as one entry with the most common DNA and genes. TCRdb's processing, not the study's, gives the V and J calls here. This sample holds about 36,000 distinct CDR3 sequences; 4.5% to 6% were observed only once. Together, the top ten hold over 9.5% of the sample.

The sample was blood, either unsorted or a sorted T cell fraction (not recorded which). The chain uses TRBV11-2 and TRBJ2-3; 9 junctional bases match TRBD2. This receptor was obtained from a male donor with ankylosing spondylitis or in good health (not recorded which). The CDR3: CASSLGLAVITDTQYF. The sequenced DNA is TGTGCCAGCAGCTTAGGACTAGCGGTAATCACAGATACGCAGTATTTT.